These 27 T cell receptor beta chains originate from one sample sequenced in a study of shared clonotypes between healthy human individuals. The data were produced by immunoSEQ multiplex PCR, yet TCRdb's version contains in-frame clones alone and is incomplete. The repertoire has over 2 million clones, over 85% of them found once; the top ten carry around 0.13%. Sequenced material: naive CD4+ T cells sorted from blood. Regarding subset: CD45RA+ positively selected. Receptors were obtained from a young man in good health.

The gene calls are TRBV28 and TRBJ1-2; D is uncertain. The V end lost 6 bases, the J end lost 0 bases, and 5 bases lay between the germline ends. The CDR3 length is 12 residues. The V gene's germline CDR1 is MDHEN and CDR2 SYDVKM. The CDR3 is CASRTPNYGYTF. In DNA form, the CDR3 reads TGTGCCAGCAGGACCCCTAACTATGGCTACACCTTC.

The chain recombines TRBV5-4 with TRBJ2-7; 16 bases match TRBD2. From germline, CDR1 is SGHNT and CDR2 YYREEE (reference sequence). V gave up 4 bases and J gave up 3 bases; unmatched junction bases: 7. The CDR3 contains 17 residues. CDR3 region: CASSLGLAGGPDYEQYF. The CDR3 region has the DNA TGTGCCAGCAGCCTGGGACTAGCGGGAGGGCCTGACTACGAGCAGTACTTC.

This chain joins TRBV5-4 and TRBJ2-7, with a tentative D call TRBD2 (6 bases). Between the trimmed V and J ends, which lost 2 bases and 7 bases, there was a span of 13 bases. The germline V gene encodes CDR1 SGHNT and CDR2 YYREEE (reference sequence). The CDR3 consists of 13 residues. CDR3 coding DNA: TGTGCCAGCAGCTTAGGAGGCGGGATAGAGCAGTACTTC. The encoded protein is CASSLGGGIEQYF.

The chain couples TRBV25-1 to TRBJ2-7; 8 bases line up with TRBD1. Germline loops: CDR1 MGHDK, CDR2 SYGVNS. This CDR3 spans 13 amino acids. Trimming at V came to 4 bases and at J to 6 bases, leaving 5 bases not matched to a gene. The CDR3 bases are TGTGCCAGCAGTGCCAGGGGGCGCGTCGAGCAGTACTTC. Protein sequence: CASSARGRVEQYF.

This chain uses TRBV18 with TRBJ2-5; D ambiguous. The V end was cut by 6 bases, the J end by 1 base, with 12 bases between. Looked up from germline, CDR1 is KGHSH and CDR2 is LQKENI. This CDR3 has 14 residues. The CDR3 sequence: CASSPQDGQETQYF. DNA for the CDR3: TGTGCCAGCTCGCCGCAAGATGGCCAAGAGACCCAGTACTTC.

The gene calls are TRBV19 and TRBJ2-1; 10 nucleotides agree with TRBD1. Looked up from germline, CDR1 is LNHDA and CDR2 is SQIVND (reference sequence). Trimming cost V 2 bases and J 4 bases; bases outside gene matches: 5. This CDR3 is built from 16 residues. This CDR3 is CASSIFGQGGYNEQFF. For the CDR3, the DNA is TGTGCCAGTAGTATATTTGGACAGGGGGGGTACAATGAGCAGTTCTTC.

The chain is built from TRBV10-1 and TRBJ2-7; tentative D call: TRBD2 (6 bases). This CDR3 region has 14 residues. Germline CDR1 reads WNHNN; CDR2 reads SYGVQD (reference sequence). V was trimmed by 2 bases and J by 7 bases, leaving 15 bases between them. The CDR3 here is CASSEIGGAAEQYF. DNA of the CDR3: TGCGCCAGCAGTGAGATTGGCGGGGCGGCGGAGCAGTACTTC.

This chain uses TRBV5-1 with TRBJ2-1; TRBD1 agrees at 9 bases. The CDR3 spans 14 residues. Germline lookup yields CDR1 SGHRS and CDR2 YFSETQ. J lost 7 bases, V lost 4 bases, and 6 bases had no gene match. The CDR3 region is CASSQGQGINEQFF. DNA of the CDR3: TGCGCCAGCAGCCAAGGACAGGGGATAAATGAGCAGTTCTTC.

Comment on this clone: Distinct nucleotide sequences in the sample also encode this CDR3. This chain links TRBV2 with TRBJ1-2, with D unresolved. This CDR3 has 13 amino acids. Per germline, CDR1 SNHLY and CDR2 FYNNEI. Trimming left V 2 bases short and J 2 bases short, with 6 bases between. The CDR3 spells CASSETVNYGYTF. The CDR3 nucleotides are TGTGCCAGCAGTGAAACAGTAAACTATGGCTACACCTTC.

The chain combines TRBV19 with TRBJ2-5, with 8 positions matching TRBD2. From germline, CDR1 is LNHDA and CDR2 SQIVND (reference sequence). The CDR3 is 13 residues long. Trimming took 3 bases from V and 5 from J; bases not matched to a gene: 2. The CDR3 here is CASSIGRAETQYF. CDR3 in DNA: TGTGCCAGTAGTATCGGGAGGGCGGAGACCCAGTACTTC.

This chain uses TRBV6-5 with TRBJ2-7; either TRBD1 or TRBD2 may supply D (5 bases each). This CDR3 is 15 amino acids long. Per the germline V gene, CDR1 is MNHEY and CDR2 is SVGAGI. V shed 6 bases and J shed 11 bases, with 26 bases lying between them. The CDR3 protein is CASRRGRGDVVKEYF. Here the CDR3 DNA reads TGTGCCAGCAGAAGGGGTCGAGGGGACGTGGTGAAGGAGTACTTC.

V is TRBV27 and J is TRBJ2-7, with TRBD1 as a possible D gene (6 bases). Germline V gene data show CDR1 as MNHEY and CDR2 as SMNVEV (reference sequence). Trimming cost V 2 bases and J 3 bases, with 20 bases left between them. This CDR3 contains 17 residues. In DNA, the CDR3 is TGTGCCAGCAGTTTAATCTTCGCCACGGGACATTTCTACGAGCAGTACTTC. It codes for CASSLIFATGHFYEQYF.

CDR3 DNA sequence: TGTGCCAGCAGCTTTGGGACAGGGAACTATGGCTACACCTTC. This sequence encodes CASSFGTGNYGYTF. V is TRBV5-4 and J is TRBJ1-2; the match to TRBD1 covers 9 bases. Trimming cost V 2 bases and J 2 bases; bases outside gene matches: 1. The CDR3 covers 14 residues. Germline V gene sequence: CDR1 SGHNT, CDR2 YYREEE (reference sequence).

With respect to this clone: Additional DNA sequences in this sample encode the identical CDR3. The V and J genes are TRBV28 and TRBJ2-2, with 7 nucleotides matching TRBD2. This CDR3 is 15 amino acids long. The germline CDR1 and CDR2 sequences are MDHEN and SYDVKM. V shed 2 bases, J shed 1 base, and the junction held 1 base outside the gene matches. The CDR3 region has the DNA TGTGCCAGCAGTTTAACGGGGGGGAACACCGGGGAGCTGTTTTTT. Translation: CASSLTGGNTGELFF. Together with reference TRBV28 and TRBJ2-2, the CDR3 gives the full variable domain: DVKVTQSSRYLVKRTGEKVFLECVQDMDHENMFWYRQDPGLGLRLIYFSYDVKMKEKGDIPEGYSVSREKKERFSLILESASTNQTSMYLCASSLTGGNTGELFFGEGSRLTVL.

This chain uses TRBV9 with TRBJ2-3; tentatively, D is TRBD2 (5 bases). The ends were cut back, 2 bases at V and 3 bases at J, with 16 bases in the middle. CDR1 SGDLS and CDR2 YYNGEE come from the germline V gene. The CDR3 runs 16 residues. CDR3 in amino acids: CASSVHPGSETDTQYF. The CDR3 bases are TGTGCCAGCAGCGTCCACCCGGGGTCGGAGACAGATACGCAGTATTTT.

The chain carries TRBV28 and TRBJ1-1; TRBD1 is a possible D gene (6 bases). Germline loops: CDR1 MDHEN, CDR2 SYDVKM. V was clipped by 5 bases and J by 8 bases, with 21 bases between them. CDR3 length: 15 residues. This CDR3 reads CASSPHRGAMVEAFF. The CDR3 bases are TGTGCCAGCAGTCCCCATCGGGGGGCCATGGTGGAAGCTTTCTTT. The full variable domain, in which reference TRBV28 and TRBJ1-1 provide the parts outside the CDR3, is DVKVTQSSRYLVKRTGEKVFLECVQDMDHENMFWYRQDPGLGLRLIYFSYDVKMKEKGDIPEGYSVSREKKERFSLILESASTNQTSMYLCASSPHRGAMVEAFFGQGTRLTVV.

This clone came up many times. This sample includes further DNA sequences coding for the same CDR3. The gene calls are TRBV11-2 and TRBJ2-7; D not resolved. The CDR3 loop spans 14 amino acids. Germline V gene sequence: CDR1 SGHAT, CDR2 FQNNGV. Trimming removed 0 bases from V and 0 bases from J, with 6 bases in between. The CDR3 sequence: CASSLDRNSYEQYF. The CDR3 coding sequence is TGTGCCAGCAGCTTAGACAGAAACTCCTACGAGCAGTACTTC.

This sequence joins TRBV6-5 and TRBJ1-5; the D gene is possibly TRBD1 (5 bases). Germline V CDR1 and CDR2: MNHEY, SVGAGI. The V end lost 2 bases, the J end lost 3 bases, and 11 bases lay between the germline ends. The CDR3 sequence is 15 residues long. CDR3 loop: CASSYGNRFNQPQHF. The CDR3 bases are TGTGCCAGCAGTTACGGGAACAGGTTCAATCAGCCCCAGCATTTT.

Remarks on this clone: Other DNA sequences in the same sample also yield this CDR3. This chain uses TRBV29-1 with TRBJ1-6; 10 bases are a match to TRBD1. Germline V gene data show CDR1 as SQVTM and CDR2 as ANQGSEA. CDR3 length: 13 residues. The junction had 1 base not matched to a gene; V was cut back by 6 bases and J by 5 bases. CDR3 loop: CSVGQGDNSPLHF. CDR3 bases: TGCAGCGTAGGACAGGGGGATAATTCACCCCTCCACTTT.

The rearrangement links TRBV28 to TRBJ1-1; D ambiguous. V gave up 3 bases and J gave up 9 bases, with 14 bases separating them. Per the germline V gene, CDR1 is MDHEN and CDR2 is SYDVKM. This CDR3 is 13 amino acids long. CDR3 loop: CASSFEQPMKAFF. DNA for the CDR3: TGTGCCAGCAGTTTCGAACAGCCGATGAAAGCTTTCTTT.

As for this clone: The identical CDR3 is also encoded by other nucleotide sequences in the sample. This sequence joins TRBV5-6 and TRBJ2-7; 9 positions agree with TRBD2. The CDR3 is 14 residues long. Germline values: CDR1 SGHDT, CDR2 YYEEEE. J was trimmed by 2 bases and V by 4 bases; bases with no gene match: 4. The chain's CDR3 is CASSPLAGAYEQYF. CDR3 DNA sequence: TGTGCCAGCAGCCCTTTAGCGGGAGCCTACGAGCAGTACTTC.

CDR3 DNA sequence: TGTGCCTGGACTTTGACTAGCGGGGGGTTCGAGGGGCAGTTCTTC. It translates to CAWTLTSGGFEGQFF. V is TRBV30 and J is TRBJ2-1, with 13 bases matching TRBD2. This CDR3 spans 15 amino acids. Losses at the gene ends were 4 bases for V and 12 bases for J; bases not matched to a gene: 12. The V gene's germline CDR1 is GTSNPN and CDR2 SVGIG (reference sequence). Combining the CDR3 with reference TRBV30 and TRBJ2-1 gives the whole variable domain SQTIHQWPATLVQPVGSPLSLECTVEGTSNPNLYWYRQAAGRGLQLLFYSVGIGQISSEVPQNLSASRPQDRQFILSSKKLLLSDSGFYLCAWTLTSGGFEGQFFGPGTRLTVL.

This clone has a single count. V and J are TRBV30 and TRBJ1-4; D not certain. V lost 4 bases, J lost 5 bases, and 14 bases lay in between. Germline V lookup: CDR1 GTSNPN, CDR2 SVGIG (reference sequence). There are 14 residues in the CDR3. The CDR3 loop reads CAWNNRAPNEKLFF. As DNA, the CDR3 is TGTGCCTGGAACAACCGGGCCCCCAATGAAAAACTGTTTTTT.

V usage is TRBV6-1 and J usage is TRBJ2-7; 7 positions agree with TRBD2. The CDR3 contains 14 residues. Germline CDR1 and CDR2: MNHNS and SASEGT. Trimming took 4 bases from V and 2 from J; bases not matched to a gene: 5. CDR3 residues: CASSVERGTYEQYF. CDR3 nucleotides: TGTGCCAGCAGTGTGGAGCGGGGCACCTACGAGCAGTACTTC.

J is TRBJ1-6 and V is TRBV6-5, with 7 nucleotides matching TRBD1. Germline CDR1 MNHEY, CDR2 SVGAGI. CDR3 length: 12 amino acids. V was pared by 6 bases and J by 11 bases, with 4 bases of the junction left unmatched. The CDR3 region is CASREGQTPLHF. CDR3 in DNA: TGTGCCAGCAGAGAGGGACAGACACCCCTCCACTTT.

V usage is TRBV7-6 and J usage is TRBJ2-7; D uncertain. CDR1 is SGHVS, CDR2 FNYEAQ, per germline. The germline V and J ends were trimmed by 0 bases and 0 bases, with 12 bases remaining between them. The CDR3 extends over 16 amino acids. CDR3 loop: CASSLAATPGSYEQYF. As DNA, the CDR3 is TGTGCCAGCAGCTTAGCGGCCACCCCGGGCTCCTACGAGCAGTACTTC.

The genes are TRBV7-2 and TRBJ1-5; D gene unclear. There are 12 residues in the CDR3. Germline CDR1 SGHTA, CDR2 FQGNSA. The V gene lost 0 bases and the J gene lost 7 bases, with 4 bases spanning the gap. CDR3 bases: TGTGCCAGCAGCTTAGCGGCCCAGCCCCAGCATTTT. It specifies CASSLAAQPQHF.